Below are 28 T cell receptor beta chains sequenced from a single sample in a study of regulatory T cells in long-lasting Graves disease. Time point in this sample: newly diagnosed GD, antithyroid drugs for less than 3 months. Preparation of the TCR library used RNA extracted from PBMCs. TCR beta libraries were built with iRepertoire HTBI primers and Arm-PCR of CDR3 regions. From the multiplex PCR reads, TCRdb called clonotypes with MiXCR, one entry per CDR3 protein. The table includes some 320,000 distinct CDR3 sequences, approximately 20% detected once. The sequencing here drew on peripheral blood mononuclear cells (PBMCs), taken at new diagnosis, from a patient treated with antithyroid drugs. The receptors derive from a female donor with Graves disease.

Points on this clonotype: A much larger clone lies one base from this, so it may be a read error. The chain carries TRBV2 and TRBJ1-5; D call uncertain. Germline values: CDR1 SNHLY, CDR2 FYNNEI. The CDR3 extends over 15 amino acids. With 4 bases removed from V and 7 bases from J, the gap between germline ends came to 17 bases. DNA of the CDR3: TGTGCCAGCAGTGCCTATTATGGGGTAGGGCAGCCCCAGCATTTT. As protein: CASSAYYGVGQPQHF.

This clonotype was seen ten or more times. The CDR3 here is CASSPGGFFTDTQYF. The CDR3 region has the DNA TGTGCCAGCAGCCCGGGGGGATTCTTCACAGATACGCAGTATTTT. V is TRBV28 and J is TRBJ2-3, with 7 bases identical to TRBD2. The germline CDR1 and CDR2 sequences are MDHEN and SYDVKM. This CDR3 has 15 amino acids. V dropped 6 bases and J dropped 2; count of bases not matched to a gene: 8.

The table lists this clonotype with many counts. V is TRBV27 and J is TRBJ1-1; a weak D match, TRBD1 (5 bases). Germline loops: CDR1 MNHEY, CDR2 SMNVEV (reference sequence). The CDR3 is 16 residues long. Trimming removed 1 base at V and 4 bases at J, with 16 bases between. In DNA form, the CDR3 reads TGTGCCAGCAGTTTATATGGGTCCCAGGGTGGCACTGAAGCTTTCTTT. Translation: CASSLYGSQGGTEAFF.

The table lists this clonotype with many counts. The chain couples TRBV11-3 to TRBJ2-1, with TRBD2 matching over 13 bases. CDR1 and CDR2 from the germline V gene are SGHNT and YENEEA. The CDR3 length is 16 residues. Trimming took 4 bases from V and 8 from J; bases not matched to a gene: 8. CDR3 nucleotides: TGTGCCAGCAGCTCGGCACTAGCGGGAGGGCCATATGAGCAGTTCTTC. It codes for CASSSALAGGPYEQFF.

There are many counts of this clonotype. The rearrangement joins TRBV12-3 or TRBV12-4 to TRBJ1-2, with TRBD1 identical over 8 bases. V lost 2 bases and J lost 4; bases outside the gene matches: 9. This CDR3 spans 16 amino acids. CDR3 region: CASSLILDRALYGYTF. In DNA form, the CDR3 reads TGTGCCAGCAGTTTAATACTGGACAGGGCCCTCTATGGCTACACCTTC.

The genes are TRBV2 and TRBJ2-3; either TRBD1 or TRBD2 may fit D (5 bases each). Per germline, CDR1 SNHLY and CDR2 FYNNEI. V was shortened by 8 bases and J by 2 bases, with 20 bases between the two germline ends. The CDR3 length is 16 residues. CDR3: CASSRRWQGVTDTQYF. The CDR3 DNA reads TGTGCCAGCTCCCGGAGGTGGCAGGGAGTCACAGATACGCAGTATTTT.

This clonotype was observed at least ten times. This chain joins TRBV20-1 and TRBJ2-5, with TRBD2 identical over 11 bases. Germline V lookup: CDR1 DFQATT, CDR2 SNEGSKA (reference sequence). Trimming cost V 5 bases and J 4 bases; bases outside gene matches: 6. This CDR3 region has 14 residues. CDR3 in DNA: TGCAGTGCTCTCAGCCTAGCGGGAGGAGAGACCCAGTACTTC. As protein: CSALSLAGGETQYF.

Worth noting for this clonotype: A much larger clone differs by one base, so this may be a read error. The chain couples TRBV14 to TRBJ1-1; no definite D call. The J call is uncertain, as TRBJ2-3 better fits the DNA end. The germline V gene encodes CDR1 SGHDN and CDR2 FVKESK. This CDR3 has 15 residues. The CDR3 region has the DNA TGTGCCAGCAGCCAAGATCCTCTTAGCCGAGGTACGCAGTATTTT. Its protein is CASSQDPLSRGTQYF.

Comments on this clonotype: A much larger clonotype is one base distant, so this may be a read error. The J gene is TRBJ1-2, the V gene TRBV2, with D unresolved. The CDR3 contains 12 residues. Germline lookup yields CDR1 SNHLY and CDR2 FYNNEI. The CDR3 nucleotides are TGTGCCAGCAGACCCCTCGTTTATGGCTTCACCTTC. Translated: CASRPLVYGFTF.

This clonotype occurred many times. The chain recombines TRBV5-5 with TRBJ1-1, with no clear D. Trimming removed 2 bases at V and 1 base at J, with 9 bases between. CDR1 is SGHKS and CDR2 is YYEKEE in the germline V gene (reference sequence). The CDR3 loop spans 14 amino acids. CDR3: CASSLVSRNTEAFF. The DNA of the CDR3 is TGTGCCAGCAGCTTAGTGTCAAGGAACACTGAAGCTTTCTTT.

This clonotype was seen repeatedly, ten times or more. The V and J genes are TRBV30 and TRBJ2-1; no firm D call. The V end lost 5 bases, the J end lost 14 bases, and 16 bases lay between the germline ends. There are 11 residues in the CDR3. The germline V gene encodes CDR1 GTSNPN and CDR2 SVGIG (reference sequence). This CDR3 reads CAWSNGLFKFF. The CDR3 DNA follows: TGTGCCTGGTCTAACGGGCTGTTCAAGTTCTTC.

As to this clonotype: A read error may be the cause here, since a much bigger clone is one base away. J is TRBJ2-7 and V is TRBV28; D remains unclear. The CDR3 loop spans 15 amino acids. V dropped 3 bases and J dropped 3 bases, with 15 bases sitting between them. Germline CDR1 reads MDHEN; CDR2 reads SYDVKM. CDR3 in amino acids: CASSFEELPIYEQYF. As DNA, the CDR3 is TGTGCCAGCAGTTTCGAGGAGCTCCCTATCTACGAGCAGTACTTC.

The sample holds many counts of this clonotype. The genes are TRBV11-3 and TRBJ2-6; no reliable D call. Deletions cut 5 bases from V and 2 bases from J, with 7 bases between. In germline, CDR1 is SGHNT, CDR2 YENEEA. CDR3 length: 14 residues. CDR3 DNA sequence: TGTGCCAGCAGCCCACGCACTGGGGCCAACGTCCTGACTTTC. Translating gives CASSPRTGANVLTF.

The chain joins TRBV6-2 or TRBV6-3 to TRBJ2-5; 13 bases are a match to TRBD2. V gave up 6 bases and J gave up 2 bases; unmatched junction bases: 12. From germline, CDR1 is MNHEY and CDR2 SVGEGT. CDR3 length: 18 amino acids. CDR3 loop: CASSSKGLAGRAQETQYF. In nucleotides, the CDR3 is TGTGCCAGCAGCTCGAAGGGACTAGCGGGAAGGGCGCAAGAGACCCAGTACTTC.

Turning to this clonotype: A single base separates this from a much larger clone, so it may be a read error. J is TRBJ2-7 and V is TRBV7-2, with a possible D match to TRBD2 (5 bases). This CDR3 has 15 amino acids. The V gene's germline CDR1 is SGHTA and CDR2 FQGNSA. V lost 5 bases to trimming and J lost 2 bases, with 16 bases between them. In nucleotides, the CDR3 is TGTGCCAGCAGCCCACTAGTCGCAGCCCCCTACGAGCAGTACTTC. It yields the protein CASSPLVAAPYEQYF.

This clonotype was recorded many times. The CDR3 here is CASSLASGSRGEQFF. CDR3 nucleotide sequence: TGCGCCAGCAGCTTGGCTAGCGGGAGTCGCGGTGAGCAGTTCTTC. V and J are TRBV5-1 and TRBJ2-1; TRBD2 agrees at 10 bases. CDR1 and CDR2 from the germline V gene are SGHRS and YFSETQ. This CDR3 is 15 amino acids long. With 0 bases clipped from V and 9 bases from J, the junction kept 6 bases outside the gene matches.

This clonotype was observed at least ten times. CDR3 sequence (DNA): TGTGCCAGCAGTGAGTGGAGCGGACCGAACACCGGGGAGCTGTTTTTT. Translating gives CASSEWSGPNTGELFF. The chain employs TRBV2 and TRBJ2-2; perhaps TRBD2 as D (5 bases). Germline loops: CDR1 SNHLY, CDR2 FYNNEI. The V gene lost 3 bases and the J gene lost 0 bases, with 11 bases spanning the gap. The CDR3 is made up of 16 amino acids.

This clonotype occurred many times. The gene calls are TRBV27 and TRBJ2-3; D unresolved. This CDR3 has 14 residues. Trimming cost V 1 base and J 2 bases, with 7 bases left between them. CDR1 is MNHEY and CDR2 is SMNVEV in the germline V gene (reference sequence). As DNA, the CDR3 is TGTGCCAGCAGTTTATGGGGTCCCACAGATACGCAGTATTTT. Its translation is CASSLWGPTDTQYF.

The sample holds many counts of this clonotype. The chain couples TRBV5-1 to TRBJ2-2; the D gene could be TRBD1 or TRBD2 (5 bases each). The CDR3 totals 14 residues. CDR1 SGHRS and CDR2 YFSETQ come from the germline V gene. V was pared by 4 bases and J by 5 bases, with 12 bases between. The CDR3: CASSGRGSTGELFF. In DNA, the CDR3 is TGCGCCAGCAGCGGACGGGGCTCTACCGGGGAGCTGTTTTTT.

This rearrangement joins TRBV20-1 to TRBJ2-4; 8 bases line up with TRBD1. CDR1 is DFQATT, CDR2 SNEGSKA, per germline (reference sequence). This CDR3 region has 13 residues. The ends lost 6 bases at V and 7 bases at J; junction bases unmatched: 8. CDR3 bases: TGCAGTGCCCCGGCACAGGGGGTCAACATTCAGTACTTC. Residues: CSAPAQGVNIQYF.

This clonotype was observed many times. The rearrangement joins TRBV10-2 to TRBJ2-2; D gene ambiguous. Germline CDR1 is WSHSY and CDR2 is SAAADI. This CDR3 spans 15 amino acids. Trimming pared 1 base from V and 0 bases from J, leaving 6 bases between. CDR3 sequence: CASSEYTANTGELFF. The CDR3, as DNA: TGCGCCAGCAGTGAGTATACAGCGAACACCGGGGAGCTGTTTTTT.

In nucleotides, the CDR3 is TGCGCCAGCAGCCAAGGAGTGGGACTAGCGGGAGATAGCTCCTACGAGCAGTACTTC. It yields the protein CASSQGVGLAGDSSYEQYF. The gene calls are TRBV4-1 and TRBJ2-7, with 14 bases aligning to TRBD2. This CDR3 is built from 19 residues. Losses at the gene ends were 1 base for V and 0 bases for J; bases not matched to a gene: 8. CDR1 is MGHRA, CDR2 YSYEKL, per germline.

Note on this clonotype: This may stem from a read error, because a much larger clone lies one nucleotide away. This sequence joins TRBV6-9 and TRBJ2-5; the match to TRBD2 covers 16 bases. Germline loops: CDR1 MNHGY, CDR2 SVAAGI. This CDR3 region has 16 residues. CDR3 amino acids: CAGSSGLAGGAETQYF. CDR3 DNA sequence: TGTGCCGGCAGTTCGGGACTAGCGGGAGGGGCGGAGACCCAGTACTTC.

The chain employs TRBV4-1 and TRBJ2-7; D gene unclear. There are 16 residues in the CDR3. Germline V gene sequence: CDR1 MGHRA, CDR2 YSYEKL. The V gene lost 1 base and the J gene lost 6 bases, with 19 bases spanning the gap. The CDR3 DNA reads TGCGCCAGCAGCCAAGGTGTCCAGCCGACGGTTGGCGAGCAGTACTTC. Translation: CASSQGVQPTVGEQYF.

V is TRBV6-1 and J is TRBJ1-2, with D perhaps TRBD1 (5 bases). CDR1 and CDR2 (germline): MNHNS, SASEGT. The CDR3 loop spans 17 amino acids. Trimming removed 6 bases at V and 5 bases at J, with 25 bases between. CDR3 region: CASSPLPGLRAEYGYTF. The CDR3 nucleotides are TGTGCCAGCAGCCCACTTCCAGGGTTGAGGGCAGAGTATGGCTACACCTTC.

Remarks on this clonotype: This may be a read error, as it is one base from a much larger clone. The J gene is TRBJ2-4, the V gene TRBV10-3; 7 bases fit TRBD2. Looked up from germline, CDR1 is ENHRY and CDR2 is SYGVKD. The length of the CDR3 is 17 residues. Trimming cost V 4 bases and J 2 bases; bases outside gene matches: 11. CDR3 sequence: CAISGTDGRSTKNIQYF. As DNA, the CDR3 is TGTGCCATCAGTGGAACCGACGGGAGGTCGACCAAAAACATTCAGTACTTC.

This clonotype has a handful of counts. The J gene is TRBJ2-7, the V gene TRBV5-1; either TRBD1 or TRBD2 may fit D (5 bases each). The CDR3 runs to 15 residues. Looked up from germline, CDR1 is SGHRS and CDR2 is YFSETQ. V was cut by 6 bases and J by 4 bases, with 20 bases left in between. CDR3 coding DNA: TGCGCCAGCACCTCGGGACGAAGTGGGGCATACGAGCAGTACTTC. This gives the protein CASTSGRSGAYEQYF.

The CDR3 loop reads CASSEFLTIGYTF. The CDR3 DNA reads as TGTGCCAGCAGTGAATTTTTGACGATTGGCTACACCTTC. This chain uses TRBV25-1 with TRBJ1-2; D gene unclear. V lost 1 base and J lost 7, with 10 bases in between. Germline V lookup: CDR1 MGHDK, CDR2 SYGVNS. This CDR3 region has 13 residues.